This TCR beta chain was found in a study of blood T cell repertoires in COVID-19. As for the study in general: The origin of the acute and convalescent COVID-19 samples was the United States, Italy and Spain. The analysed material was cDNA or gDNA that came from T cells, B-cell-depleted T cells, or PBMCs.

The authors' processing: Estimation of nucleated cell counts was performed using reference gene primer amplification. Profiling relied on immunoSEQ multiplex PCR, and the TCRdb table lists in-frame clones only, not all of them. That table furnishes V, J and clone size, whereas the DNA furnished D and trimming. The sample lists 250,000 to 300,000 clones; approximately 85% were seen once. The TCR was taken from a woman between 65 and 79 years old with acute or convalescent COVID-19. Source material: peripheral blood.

CDR3 amino acids: CASSVAGGPYEQYF. In nucleotides, the CDR3 is TGTGCCAGCAGCGTAGCCGGGGGGCCCTACGAGCAGTACTTC. This chain joins TRBV9 and TRBJ2-7, with D perhaps matching TRBD2 (7 bases). In germline, CDR1 is SGDLS, CDR2 YYNGEE. The CDR3 sequence is 14 residues long. V lost 0 bases to trimming and J lost 2 bases, with 9 bases between them. The complete variable domain, with remaining parts taken from reference TRBV9 and TRBJ2-7, reads DSGVTQTPKHLITATGQRVTLRCSPRSGDLSVYWYQQSLDQGLQFLIQYYNGEERAKGNILERFSAQQFPDLHSELNLSSLELGDSALYFCASSVAGGPYEQYFGPGTRLTVT.